This entry lists 11 T cell receptor beta chains sequenced from one sample in a study of glioma-infiltrating T cells. Amplification of TCR alpha and beta CDR3 regions from RNA used iRepertoire nested multiplex PCR. In TCRdb, the multiplex PCR reads were re-called with MiXCR into one record per CDR3 protein. Found here are tens of thousands of distinct CDR3 sequences, roughly 23% of them singletons; the top ten hold roughly 6.7%. The sample taken for sequencing was glioma tissue, nonneoplastic brain tissue, or PBMCs (not recorded which). The receptor source for this set is a human donor with low-grade glioma or glioblastoma, undergoing nonglioma brain surgery, or in good health (not recorded which).

This clonotype was seen repeatedly, ten times or more. This chain uses TRBV14 with TRBJ1-1; D is unclear. The CDR3 consists of 13 residues. Germline values: CDR1 SGHDN, CDR2 FVKESK. The V end lost 4 bases, the J end lost 5 bases, and 11 bases lay between the germline ends. This CDR3 reads CASSLSRGTEAFF. The CDR3 coding sequence is TGTGCCAGCAGCCTAAGTCGGGGTACTGAAGCTTTCTTT.

By share, this clonotype counts as medium-sized. This chain links TRBV6-1 with TRBJ1-2; no reliable D call. Trimming removed 4 bases from V and 5 bases from J, with 14 bases in between. Germline V gives CDR1 MNHNS, CDR2 SASEGT. CDR3 size: 14 residues. CDR3 residues: CASSARAVIYGYTF. Here the CDR3 DNA reads TGTGCCAGCAGTGCGAGGGCAGTCATTTATGGCTACACCTTC.

This clonotype was detected once. The CDR3 end shows no conserved phenylalanine or tryptophan, and so a read error is likely. The J gene is TRBJ2-5, the V gene TRBV6-2 or TRBV6-3; 11 bases match TRBD2. V was clipped by 6 bases and J by 0 bases; unmatched bases: 9. CDR3 length: 17 residues. Germline lookup yields CDR1 MNHEY and CDR2 SVGEGT. CDR3 coding DNA: TGTGCCAGCAGGGGCACGACTAGCGGGGAGTACCAAGAGACCCAGTACTCC. Protein sequence: CASRGTTSGEYQETQYS.

On this clonotype: A much larger clone differs by one base, so this may be a read error. CDR3 protein: CASSQTTSEGAYEQYF. The CDR3 nucleotides read TGTGCCAGCTCCCAAACAACTAGCGAGGGGGCCTACGAGCAGTACTTC. The rearrangement joins TRBV18 to TRBJ2-7, with D perhaps TRBD2 (7 bases). CDR1 and CDR2 (germline): KGHSH, LQKENI. The V and J ends lost 6 bases and 2 bases respectively, with 20 bases between them. The CDR3 sequence is 16 residues long.

This clonotype has at least ten counts. V and J are TRBV6-1 and TRBJ2-2; D may be TRBD1 (5 bases). The CDR3 is made up of 15 amino acids. The V and J ends lost 6 bases and 5 bases respectively, with 16 bases between them. Germline CDR1 and CDR2: MNHNS and SASEGT. In nucleotides, the CDR3 is TGTGCCAGCAGCCAGGGCCCTCCCGGGACCGGGGAGCTGTTTTTT. It specifies CASSQGPPGTGELFF.

To note about this clonotype: This sequence may be a read error, since a much larger clone differs from it by one base. This chain's CDR3 is CASSRRETETQYF. CDR3 coding DNA: TGTGCCAGCAGCCGGCGGGAAACAGAGACCCAGTACTTC. V usage is TRBV14 and J usage is TRBJ2-5; a possible D gene is TRBD2 (6 bases). Trimming cost V 4 bases and J 4 bases, with 10 bases left between them. CDR1 and CDR2 (germline): SGHDN, FVKESK. This CDR3 spans 13 amino acids.

This clonotype was counted ten times or more. The chain couples TRBV20-1 to TRBJ2-7; 10 positions match TRBD1. CDR1 and CDR2 from the germline V gene are DFQATT and SNEGSKA (reference sequence). V shed 0 bases and J 2 bases; nucleotides not matched to a gene: 4. The CDR3 runs 15 residues. The CDR3 reads CSAREPGQGTYEQYF. CDR3 DNA sequence: TGCAGTGCTAGAGAACCGGGACAGGGGACCTACGAGCAGTACTTC.

This chain connects TRBV7-7 to TRBJ2-1; 7 bases match TRBD2. CDR1 is SSHAT and CDR2 is FNYEAQ in the germline V gene (reference sequence). This CDR3 is built from 16 residues. J was trimmed by 0 bases and V by 5 bases; bases with no gene match: 7. CDR3 protein: CASSLSGSSSYNEQFF. Written as DNA, the CDR3 is TGTGCCAGCAGCCTTAGCGGGTCGAGCTCCTACAATGAGCAGTTCTTC. Drawing the rest from reference TRBV7-7 and TRBJ2-1, the complete variable domain is GAGVSQSPRYKVTKRGQDVTLRCDPISSHATLYWYQQALGQGPEFLTYFNYEAQPDKSGLPSDRFSAERPEGSISTLTIQRTEQRDSAMYRCASSLSGSSSYNEQFFGPGTRLTVL.

This clonotype showed up many times. This CDR3 is CASSEGLAVTDTQYF. As DNA, the CDR3 is TGTGCCAGCAGTGAAGGTCTAGCGGTCACAGATACGCAGTATTTT. The chain couples TRBV6-1 to TRBJ2-3, with TRBD2 identical over 7 bases. V lost 1 base, J lost 2 bases, and 3 bases stayed unmatched. The CDR3 has 15 residues. Germline V gene sequence: CDR1 MNHNS, CDR2 SASEGT.

The chain combines TRBV5-4 with TRBJ1-2; maybe TRBD1 (6 bases). CDR1 and CDR2 from the germline V gene are SGHNT and YYREEE (reference sequence). Trimming pared 0 bases from V and 2 bases from J, leaving 14 bases between. This CDR3 is built from 16 residues. CDR3 DNA: TGTGCCAGCAGCTTGGCCCTGCCAGGGGAAAACTATGGCTACACCTTC. Translated, it gives CASSLALPGENYGYTF.

This clonotype was seen at least ten times. The V gene is TRBV2, the J gene TRBJ1-5, with 7 bases matching TRBD1. The V segment lost 6 bases and the J segment 4 bases; nucleotides outside the gene matches: 6. This CDR3 region has 14 residues. Per germline, CDR1 SNHLY and CDR2 FYNNEI. CDR3 sequence reads: CASRTGIWNQPQHF. In DNA, the CDR3 is TGTGCCAGCAGGACAGGGATTTGGAATCAGCCCCAGCATTTT.